This section outlines one T cell receptor beta chain sequence together with its context. As yet, its antigen is unknown. Trimming removed 3 bases at V and 2 bases at J, with 8 bases between. There are 14 residues in the CDR3. Germline lookup yields CDR1 MGHRA and CDR2 YSYEKL. Method: immunoSEQ multiplex PCR; TCRdb's copy keeps in-frame clones and lacks some. The table records 25,000 to 35,000 clones, 65% to 85% of them present only once. Noted time point: week 3, after first cycle of checkpoint inhibitor. The data were obtained in a study of blood T cell dynamics during melanoma immunotherapy. Findings of the study overall: Whether repertoire-driving clones were melanoma-specific could not be determined.

The specimen was blood, collected from a patient treated with checkpoint blockade. The clonotype originates from a human donor with melanoma. This chain connects TRBV4-1 to TRBJ2-1, with a tentative D call TRBD2 (6 bases). Here the CDR3 reads CASSQGLTYNEQFF. CDR3 in DNA: TGCGCCAGCAGCCAGGGACTTACCTACAATGAGCAGTTCTTC.